These 12 T cell receptor beta chains came from one sample sequenced in a study of T cell clusters in autoimmune cytopenias. Each sample's input was about 270 ng genomic DNA, approximately 37,500 genome equivalents. TRB was amplified by touch-down multiplex PCR, primer pools A and B combined. TCRdb reanalyzed the multiplex PCR reads, giving one entry per CDR3 protein sequence and no DNA. This sample's table reports around 7,200 distinct CDR3 sequences. The data also belong to a second study, concerning T cell repertoires in aging, cancer and after chemotherapy.

Specimen: peripheral blood. The receptor source for this set is a human donor in good health.

The chain couples TRBV7-6 to TRBJ2-1. Germline lookup yields CDR1 SGHVS and CDR2 FNYEAQ. The CDR3 covers 13 residues. The CDR3 here is CASSLTLYDEQFF.

This chain links TRBV27 with TRBJ1-2; TCRdb's assignment of TRBD1 cannot be checked, as there is no DNA. CDR1 is MNHEY and CDR2 is SMNVEV in the germline V gene (reference sequence). This CDR3 has 13 amino acids. This CDR3 is CASSPLGTVGYTF.

The chain uses TRBV20-1 and TRBJ2-7; TCRdb's D call of TRBD2 is untestable without DNA. Germline lookup yields CDR1 DFQATT and CDR2 SNEGSKA (reference sequence). This CDR3 contains 14 residues. This chain's CDR3 is CSARASGLVGSQYF.

This clonotype is medium-sized by frequency. V usage is TRBV19 and J usage is TRBJ2-6. This CDR3 spans 16 amino acids. CDR1 and CDR2 (germline): LNHDA, SQIVND (reference sequence). The CDR3 sequence is CASSIGSVSGANVLTF.

The chain combines TRBV6-5 with TRBJ1-5. The CDR3 has 13 amino acids. Germline CDR1 and CDR2: MNHEY and SVGAGI. CDR3 sequence: CASSYTRTQPQHF.

This chain connects TRBV11-2 to TRBJ1-6; without DNA, the TCRdb call of TRBD1 cannot be checked. This CDR3 is built from 14 residues. Germline V gene data show CDR1 as SGHAT and CDR2 as FQNNGV. This CDR3 is CASSSDRYNSPLHF.

This clonotype is called medium-sized based on its frequency. The V and J genes are TRBV6-5 and TRBJ2-5; TCRdb's D call of TRBD2 is untestable without DNA. Germline V gene lookup returns CDR1 MNHEY and CDR2 SVGAGI. The length of the CDR3 is 14 residues. The CDR3 loop reads CASSWGLGGETQYF.

Here the CDR3 reads CASTDTGGAEAFF. The V and J genes are TRBV6-6 and TRBJ1-1; no DNA is available, so the TRBD1 call from TCRdb remains unchecked. Looked up from germline, CDR1 is MNHNY and CDR2 is SVGAGI (reference sequence). The CDR3 is 13 amino acids.

According to its frequency, this clonotype is medium-sized (0.01 to 0.1%). The V call is TRBV18, the J call TRBJ2-7. Looked up from germline, CDR1 is KGHSH and CDR2 is LQKENI. The CDR3 has 15 residues. The CDR3 here is CASSLRDGDSYEQYF.

Frequency places this clonotype as medium-sized (0.01 to 0.1%). The CDR3: CASSPRVATNEKLFF. This sequence joins TRBV13 and TRBJ1-4; TCRdb outputs TRBD1, but without DNA this stays unchecked. The CDR3 covers 15 residues. From germline, CDR1 is PRHDT and CDR2 FYEKMQ (reference sequence). The complete variable domain, with remaining parts taken from reference TRBV13 and TRBJ1-4, reads AAGVIQSPRHLIKEKRETATLKCYPIPRHDTVYWYQQGPGQDPQFLISFYEKMQSDKGSIPDRFSAQQFSDYHSELNMSSLELGDSALYFCASSPRVATNEKLFFGSGTQLSVL.

The chain carries TRBV20-1 and TRBJ1-4; TCRdb gives TRBD1 as the D gene, but with no DNA this cannot be confirmed. CDR1 is DFQATT and CDR2 is SNEGSKA in the germline V gene (reference sequence). This CDR3 comprises 13 residues. This CDR3 reads CSALDRGEVQLFF.

This clonotype registers medium-sized by frequency. This chain uses TRBV19 with TRBJ1-4; TCRdb names TRBD1, which stays unverified in the absence of DNA. This CDR3 is built from 14 residues. CDR1 is LNHDA, CDR2 SQIVND, per germline (reference sequence). The CDR3 reads CASGAGQEYEKLFF.